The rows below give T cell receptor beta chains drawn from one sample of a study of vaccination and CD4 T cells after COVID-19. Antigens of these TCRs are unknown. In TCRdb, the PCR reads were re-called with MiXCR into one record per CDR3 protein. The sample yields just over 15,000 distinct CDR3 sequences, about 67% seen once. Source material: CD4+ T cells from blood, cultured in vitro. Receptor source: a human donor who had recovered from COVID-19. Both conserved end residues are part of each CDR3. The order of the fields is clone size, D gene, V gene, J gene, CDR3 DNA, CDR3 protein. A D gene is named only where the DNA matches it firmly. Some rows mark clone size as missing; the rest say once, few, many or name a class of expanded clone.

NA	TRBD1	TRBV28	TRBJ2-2	TGTGCCAGCAGAGGCGACAGGGCGGACACCGGGGAGCTGTTTTTT	CASRGDRADTGELFF
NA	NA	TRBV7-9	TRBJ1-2	TGTGCCAGCAGCCAACACCTCGGGGGGGAAGGAGGCTACACCTTC	CASSQHLGGEGGYTF
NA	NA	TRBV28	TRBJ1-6	TGTGCCAGCAGTTATCAGGAGTTTTCACCCCTCCACTTT	CASSYQEFSPLHF
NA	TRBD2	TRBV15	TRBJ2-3	TGTGCCACCAGCAGAGGCGGCGGGAGGCAAAGCACAGATACGCAGTATTTT	CATSRGGGRQSTDTQYF
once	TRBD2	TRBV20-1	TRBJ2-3	TGCAGTGCTAGAGGTGGGCTAGCGGGAGTGACAGATACGCAGTATTTT	CSARGGLAGVTDTQYF
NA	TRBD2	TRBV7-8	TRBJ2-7	TGTGCCAGCAGCTTAGGACATACTAGCGGGAGGGGTCACGAGCAGTACTTC	CASSLGHTSGRGHEQYF
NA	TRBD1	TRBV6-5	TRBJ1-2	TGTGCCAGCAGTTATAAGACAGGGTGGGCCGCTGGCTATGGCTACACCTTC	CASSYKTGWAAGYGYTF
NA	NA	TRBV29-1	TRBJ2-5	TGCAGCGTTGACCCCAAACTGGTCCAAGAGACCCAGCACTTC	CSVDPKLVQETQHF
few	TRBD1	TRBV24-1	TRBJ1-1	TGTGCCACCAGAGCGTCAGGGGGCACTGAAGCTTTCTTT	CATRASGGTEAFF
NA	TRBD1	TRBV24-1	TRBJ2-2	TGTGCCACCGGGACAGGGGGAACCGGGGAGCTGTTTTTT	CATGTGGTGELFF
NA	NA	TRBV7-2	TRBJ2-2	TGTGCCAGCAGCGGGCAGGGATCGGCCGGGGAGCTGTTTTTT	CASSGQGSAGELFF
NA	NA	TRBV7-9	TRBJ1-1	TGTGCCAGCAGCTTAGGACACGGGCAGGGGAACACTGAAGCTTTCTTT	CASSLGHGQGNTEAFF
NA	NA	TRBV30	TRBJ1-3	TGTGCCTGGAGTGTAACCGGAAACACCATATATTTT	CAWSVTGNTIYF
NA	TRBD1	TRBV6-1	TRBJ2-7	TGTGCCACCAGCGTGGGACAGGGGACCTACGAGCAGTACTTC	CATSVGQGTYEQYF
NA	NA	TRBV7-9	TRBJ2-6	TGTGCCAGCAGCCTCACCCGACAGGTAGCTGGGGCCAACGTCCTGACTTTC	CASSLTRQVAGANVLTF
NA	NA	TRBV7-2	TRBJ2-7	TGTGCCAGCAGCTTAGGTTCAGGGGATGAGCAGTACTTC	CASSLGSGDEQYF
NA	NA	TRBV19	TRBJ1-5	TGTGCCAGTAGTATTGGACAGACAATCAATCAGCCCCAGCATTTT	CASSIGQTINQPQHF
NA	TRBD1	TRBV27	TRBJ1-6	TGTGCCAGCAGTTCATTGACAGGGTGGAGGGGGCCCCTCCACTTT	CASSSLTGWRGPLHF
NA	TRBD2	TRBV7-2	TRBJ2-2	TGTGCCAGCAGCTGGGGGACTCCGGGACTAGCGGGAGGGAACACCGGGGAGCTGTTTTTT	CASSWGTPGLAGGNTGELFF
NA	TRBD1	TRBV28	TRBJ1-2	TGTGCCAGCAGTCCGACAGGGCCGTCTAACTATGGCTACACCTTC	CASSPTGPSNYGYTF
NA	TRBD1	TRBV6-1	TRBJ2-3	TGTGCCAGCAGACCGCTGACAGGGGGGAACACAGATACGCAGTATTTT	CASRPLTGGNTDTQYF
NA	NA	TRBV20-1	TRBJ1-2	TGCAGTGGTATGGACAGCCCAGGATATGGCTACACCTTC	CSGMDSPGYGYTF
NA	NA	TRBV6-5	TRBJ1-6	TGTGCCAGCAGTTATAGCCTACCCTATAATTCACCCCTCCACTTT	CASSYSLPYNSPLHF
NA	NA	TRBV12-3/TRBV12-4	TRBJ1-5	TGTGCCAGCAGTTTACATGGCCCGCATCAGCCCCAGCATTTT	CASSLHGPHQPQHF
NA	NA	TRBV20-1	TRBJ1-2	TGCAGTGCTAGAGTTCCGACAGATGGCTACACCTTC	CSARVPTDGYTF
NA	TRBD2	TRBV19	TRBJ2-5	TGTGCCAGTAGTATCGCGGGGGGAGGAGAGACCCAGTACTTC	CASSIAGGGETQYF
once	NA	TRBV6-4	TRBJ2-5	TGTGCCAGCAGCCTACTAGCAGGGGAGACCCAGTACTTC	CASSLLAGETQYF
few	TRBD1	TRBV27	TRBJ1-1	TGTGCCAGCAGTTTCCTCCGGGACAGGGGAAGGGGAACTGAAGCTTTCTTT	CASSFLRDRGRGTEAFF
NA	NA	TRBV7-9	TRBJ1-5	TGTGCCAGCAGCTGGGGGGGGGGTAATCAGCCCCAGCATTTT	CASSWGGGNQPQHF
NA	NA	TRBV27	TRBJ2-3	TGTGCCAGCAGGCTGATAGGGGGTGTGGTAGAGGATACGCAGTATTTT	CASRLIGGVVEDTQYF
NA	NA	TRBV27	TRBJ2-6	TGTGCCAGCAGTTCAATCCTGACACTGGCCAACGTCCTGACTTTC	CASSSILTLANVLTF
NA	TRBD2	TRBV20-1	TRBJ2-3	TGCCAAACCACTAGCGGGAGGACCACAGATACGCAGTATTTT	CQTTSGRTTDTQYF
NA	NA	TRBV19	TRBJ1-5	TGTGCCAGTAGAGACGGTCCCCCTGTTAATCAGCCCCAGCATTTT	CASRDGPPVNQPQHF
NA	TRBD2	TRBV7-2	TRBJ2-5	TGTGCCAGCATACGCTCCCCGGGGGGGGAGACCCAGTACTTC	CASIRSPGGETQYF
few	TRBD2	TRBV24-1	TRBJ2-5	TGTGCCCCCAACTCGGGTAGCGGGAGTCCTACCACGTACCAAGAGACCCAGTACTTC	CAPNSGSGSPTTYQETQYF
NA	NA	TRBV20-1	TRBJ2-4	TGCAGTGCTAGAAAGACCCAAGGCATTCAGTACTTC	CSARKTQGIQYF
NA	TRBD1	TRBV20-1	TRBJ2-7	TGCAGTGCTAAAGCCGGGACAGGGTACTTCGGGCAGTACTTC	CSAKAGTGYFGQYF
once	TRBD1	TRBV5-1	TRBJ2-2	TGCGCCAGCACGGGGACAGGGGGGGACACCGGGGAGCTGTTTTTT	CASTGTGGDTGELFF
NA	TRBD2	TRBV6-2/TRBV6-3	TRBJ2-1	TGTGCCAGCAGTTACCCGGGACTAGCGGGGACAAAGTTCTTC	CASSYPGLAGTKFF
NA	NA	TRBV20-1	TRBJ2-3	TGCAGTAAGGTAGCAGGGAGCACAGATACGCAGTATTTT	CSKVAGSTDTQYF
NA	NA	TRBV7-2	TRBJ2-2	TGTGCCAGCAGCTTAGGGACAACCACCGGGGAGCTGTTTTTT	CASSLGTTTGELFF
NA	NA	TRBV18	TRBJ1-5	TGTGCCAGCTCACCATCGGTAAATCAGCCCCAGCATTTT	CASSPSVNQPQHF
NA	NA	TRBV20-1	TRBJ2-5	TGCAGTGCTAGACGGGGCAGTCCCGGGGAGACCCAGTACTTC	CSARRGSPGETQYF
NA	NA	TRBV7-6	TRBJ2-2	TGTGCCAGCAGCTTAGGCAAACTACCCGGGGAGCTGTTTTTT	CASSLGKLPGELFF
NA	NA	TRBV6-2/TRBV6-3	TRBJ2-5	TGTGCCAGCACCTCGCTCCTCCTGATGACCCAGTACTTC	CASTSLLLMTQYF
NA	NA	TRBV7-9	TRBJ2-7	TGTGCCAGCAGCCGTGAGGGGAACTCCTACGAGCAGTACTTC	CASSREGNSYEQYF
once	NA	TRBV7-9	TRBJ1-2	TGTGCCAGCAGCTCACTGACAGAGTATGGCTACACCTTC	CASSSLTEYGYTF
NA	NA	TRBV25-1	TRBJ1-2	TGTGCCAGCTTAGGCGGTTTTTATGGCTACACCTTC	CASLGGFYGYTF
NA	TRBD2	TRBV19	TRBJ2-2	TGTGCCAGTAGCTTCCGTAGCGGGAGCTACACCGGGGAGCTGTTTTTT	CASSFRSGSYTGELFF
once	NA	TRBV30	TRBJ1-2	TGTGCCTGGAGTCCGTCATGGGCTGGAGGTGGCGGCTACACCTTC	CAWSPSWAGGGGYTF